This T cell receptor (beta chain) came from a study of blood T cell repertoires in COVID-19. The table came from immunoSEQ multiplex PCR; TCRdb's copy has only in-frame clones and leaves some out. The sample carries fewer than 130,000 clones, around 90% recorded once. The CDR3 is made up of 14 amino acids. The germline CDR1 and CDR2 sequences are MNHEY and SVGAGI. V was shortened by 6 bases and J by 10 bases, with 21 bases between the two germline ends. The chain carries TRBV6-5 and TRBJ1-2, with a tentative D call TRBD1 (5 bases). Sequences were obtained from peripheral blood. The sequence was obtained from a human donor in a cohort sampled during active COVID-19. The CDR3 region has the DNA TGTGCCAGCAGCGACCCCGGGTTGGGGGGGATCTACACCTTC. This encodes CASSDPGLGGIYTF.